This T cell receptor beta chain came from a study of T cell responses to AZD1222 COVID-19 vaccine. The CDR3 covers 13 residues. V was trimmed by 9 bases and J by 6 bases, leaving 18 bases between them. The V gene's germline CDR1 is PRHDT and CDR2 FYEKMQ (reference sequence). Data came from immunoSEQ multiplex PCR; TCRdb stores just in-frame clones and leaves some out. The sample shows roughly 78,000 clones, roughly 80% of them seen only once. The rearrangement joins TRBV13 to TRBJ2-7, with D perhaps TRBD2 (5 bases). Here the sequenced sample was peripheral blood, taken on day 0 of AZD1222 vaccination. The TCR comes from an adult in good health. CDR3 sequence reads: CASGRRVGREQYF. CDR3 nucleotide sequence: TGTGCCAGTGGGAGACGAGTAGGTCGCGAGCAGTACTTC.